Shown below are 22 T cell receptor beta chains from a single sample sequenced in a study of T-cell memory formation after mild COVID-19. Each CDR3 protein is one row after TCRdb ran MiXCR on the 5' RACE reads. The top ten clones hold 20% to 25% of a sample with 300,000 to 400,000 distinct CDR3 sequences, approximately 15% of them seen once. Sequencing was done on a sample of PBMCs or a T cell subset sorted from them (not recorded which). Receptors were obtained from a man aged 18 to 29 who had mild COVID-19 (a few samples of this study predate the infection). Cell type and time point are not known.

This clonotype appeared a few times. The chain links TRBV29-1 to TRBJ2-3; 12 bases agree with TRBD1. Germline V lookup: CDR1 SQVTM, CDR2 ANQGSEA. The V gene end was trimmed by 2 bases and the J gene end by 5 bases; junction bases not matched to a gene: 8. This CDR3 spans 16 amino acids. The CDR3 DNA follows: TGCAGCGTTGAAAGGGGACAGGGGGCTTGTGGAGATACGCAGTATTTT. It is translated as CSVERGQGACGDTQYF.

CDR3 coding DNA: TGTGCCAGCAAGGTTTTACAGGGGACGGGAGATACGCAGTATTTT. This sequence encodes CASKVLQGTGDTQYF. The chain carries TRBV7-2 and TRBJ2-3; 7 positions match TRBD1. The germline CDR1 and CDR2 sequences are SGHTA and FQGNSA. V trimming: 7 bases; J trimming: 5 bases; junction bases outside the gene matches: 12. The CDR3 is 15 residues long.

This clonotype was seen repeatedly, ten times or more. The CDR3 DNA sequence: TGCGCCAGCCAAGTCAGTCCCATGTTCGCGAACACCGGGGAGCTGTTTTTT. It yields the protein CASQVSPMFANTGELFF. This chain links TRBV5-1 with TRBJ2-2; D call uncertain. The CDR3 has 17 amino acids. CDR1 is SGHRS and CDR2 is YFSETQ in the germline V gene. Trimming removed 7 bases from V and 0 bases from J, with 19 bases in between.

This clonotype was found many times. The CDR3 loop reads CASSLDSVNTGELFF. In nucleotides, the CDR3 is TGTGCCAGCAGCTTAGACTCTGTAAACACCGGGGAGCTGTTTTTT. The genes are TRBV7-2 and TRBJ2-2; D gene uncertain. The CDR3 totals 15 residues. Germline V gene lookup returns CDR1 SGHTA and CDR2 FQGNSA. Deletions cut 1 base from V and 2 bases from J, with 8 bases between.

This clonotype was observed a handful of times. This chain links TRBV20-1 with TRBJ1-1; no clear D. Between the trimmed V and J ends, which lost 0 bases and 0 bases, there was a span of 11 bases. The CDR3 is 15 amino acids. Per the germline V gene, CDR1 is DFQATT and CDR2 is SNEGSKA (reference sequence). CDR3 residues: CSARDRSSVNTEAFF. As DNA, the CDR3 is TGCAGTGCTAGAGACCGAAGCAGTGTGAACACTGAAGCTTTCTTT.

In this sample, this clonotype turned up a few times. The chain combines TRBV28 with TRBJ2-3; D is ambiguous. CDR1 and CDR2 (germline): MDHEN, SYDVKM. This CDR3 has 15 amino acids. Trimming left V 10 bases short and J 0 bases short, with 17 bases between. The CDR3 spells CATLGRLDSTDTQYF. The DNA of the CDR3 is TGTGCCACCCTAGGTCGCCTCGATAGCACAGATACGCAGTATTTT.

J is TRBJ1-1 and V is TRBV19; D is unresolved. V was trimmed by 5 bases and J by 5 bases, leaving 15 bases between them. Per the germline V gene, CDR1 is LNHDA and CDR2 is SQIVND (reference sequence). The CDR3 runs 14 residues. The CDR3 coding sequence is TGTGCCAGTAGTGCCCAACGGAGGAGGACTGAAGCTTTCTTT. Its protein is CASSAQRRRTEAFF.

The chain couples TRBV7-2 to TRBJ2-7; D perhaps matches TRBD1 (6 bases). Germline-derived CDR1 and CDR2 are SGHTA and FQGNSA. The CDR3 consists of 13 residues. V was shortened by 5 bases and J by 7 bases, with 15 bases between the two germline ends. The DNA of the CDR3 is TGTGCCAGCAGCCCCTCTCCAGGGGTAGAGCAGTACGTC. Its protein is CASSPSPGVEQYV.

J is TRBJ1-2 and V is TRBV3-1, with TRBD1 matching over 8 bases. After removal of 1 base from V and 4 bases from J, the junction contained 8 bases not matched to a gene. This CDR3 has 16 residues. The germline CDR1 and CDR2 sequences are LGHDT and YNNKEL (reference sequence). The CDR3 bases are TGTGCCAGCAGCCAAGGGATCAGGGGGCGCGGCTATGGCTACACCTTC. Amino acids: CASSQGIRGRGYGYTF.

This sequence joins TRBV27 and TRBJ1-5; D unresolved. Per germline, CDR1 MNHEY and CDR2 SMNVEV (reference sequence). The CDR3 runs to 15 residues. Trimming removed 5 bases from V and 3 bases from J, with 14 bases in between. The CDR3 nucleotides read TGTGCCAGCAGTCCCCGCACGGCTTCCAATCAGCCCCAGCATTTT. Protein sequence: CASSPRTASNQPQHF.

The chain recombines TRBV10-3 with TRBJ1-5; 11 bases line up with TRBD1. The CDR3 runs to 15 residues. Germline-derived CDR1 and CDR2 are ENHRY and SYGVKD. The junction had 7 bases not matched to a gene; V was cut back by 6 bases and J by 6 bases. The CDR3 DNA is TGTGCCATCAGCCGGGACAGGGGGGCTGGTCAGCCCCAGCATTTT. As protein: CAISRDRGAGQPQHF.

This clonotype was found a few times. V is TRBV5-6 and J is TRBJ2-7; TRBD1 agrees at 9 bases. The CDR3 totals 14 residues. CDR1 is SGHDT, CDR2 YYEEEE, per germline. With V trimmed by 2 bases and J by 4 bases, 4 bases remained unmatched. CDR3 region: CASSFTGGDYEQYV. In DNA form, the CDR3 reads TGTGCCAGCAGCTTCACAGGGGGCGATTACGAGCAGTACGTC.

This clonotype was counted a few times. The chain carries TRBV2 and TRBJ2-1; D is perhaps TRBD1 (5 bases). The CDR3 is 14 residues long. V was clipped by 0 bases and J by 7 bases, with 10 bases between them. The V gene's germline CDR1 is SNHLY and CDR2 FYNNEI. CDR3 DNA sequence: TGTGCCAGCAGTGAAGCGACAGTCCGGAATGAGCAGTTCTTC. It yields the protein CASSEATVRNEQFF.

This clonotype was detected only a few times. The V and J genes are TRBV25-1 and TRBJ1-2; D possibly corresponds to TRBD1 (6 bases). The CDR3 loop spans 17 amino acids. V lost 1 base, J lost 2 bases, and 17 bases lay in between. The germline V gene encodes CDR1 MGHDK and CDR2 SYGVNS. In DNA, the CDR3 is TGTGCCAGCAGTGAATTCGGAACAGGGCCCTCAAACTATGGCTACACCTTC. Residues: CASSEFGTGPSNYGYTF.

This clonotype was picked up a small number of times. The chain joins TRBV4-1 to TRBJ2-3, with D hard to call. Germline lookup yields CDR1 MGHRA and CDR2 YSYEKL. V lost 5 bases, J lost 0 bases, and 9 bases lay in between. This CDR3 region has 14 residues. The CDR3 DNA reads TGCGCCAGCAGCGGGCACGGTAGCACAGATACGCAGTATTTT. Translating gives CASSGHGSTDTQYF.

This clonotype was picked up many times. The CDR3 DNA follows: TGTGCCAGCAATCCGACAGGGGGCTCTGAAAAACTGTTTTTT. Amino acid sequence: CASNPTGGSEKLFF. The gene calls are TRBV7-2 and TRBJ1-4; 10 bases fit TRBD1. J was trimmed by 7 bases and V by 7 bases; bases with no gene match: 6. The germline CDR1 and CDR2 sequences are SGHTA and FQGNSA. This CDR3 spans 14 amino acids.

This clonotype was recorded many times. The rearrangement joins TRBV5-1 to TRBJ2-1; D remains ambiguous. The ends were cut back, 0 bases at V and 5 bases at J, with 12 bases in the middle. Germline values: CDR1 SGHRS, CDR2 YFSETQ. The CDR3 runs to 15 residues. Written as DNA, the CDR3 is TGCGCCAGCAGCTTGGGGGGTCGTGTGGACAATGAGCAGTTCTTC. This codes for CASSLGGRVDNEQFF.

V and J are TRBV2 and TRBJ2-3; perhaps D is TRBD1 or TRBD2 (5 bases each). In germline, CDR1 is SNHLY, CDR2 FYNNEI. V gave up 7 bases and J gave up 0 bases, with 14 bases separating them. This CDR3 is 15 amino acids long. This CDR3 is CASKGQGGSTDTQYF. In DNA, the CDR3 is TGTGCCAGCAAAGGACAAGGAGGAAGCACAGATACGCAGTATTTT.

Only one count was recorded for this clonotype. A much larger clonotype is one base distant, so this may be a read error. CDR3 residues: CASSGEANTVELFF. CDR3 DNA sequence: TGCGCCAGTTCAGGGGAGGCGAACACCGTGGAGCTGTTTTTT. The chain joins TRBV5-1 to TRBJ2-2; D is tentatively TRBD1 or TRBD2 (6 bases each). The CDR3 spans 14 residues. Germline V CDR1 and CDR2: SGHRS, YFSETQ.

Only a few counts were recorded for this clonotype. CDR3 amino acids: CASSLNAAGVTDTQYF. In DNA, the CDR3 is TGTGCCAGCAGCTTAAACGCAGCGGGGGTCACAGATACGCAGTATTTT. This sequence joins TRBV7-3 and TRBJ2-3, with 8 bases matching TRBD2. Germline-derived CDR1 and CDR2 are SGHTA and FQGTGA. The V gene end was trimmed by 1 base and the J gene end by 2 bases; junction bases not matched to a gene: 5. The CDR3 runs 16 residues.

In its sample, this clonotype was seen a few times. The chain recombines TRBV6-5 with TRBJ1-1, with D hard to call. Between the trimmed V and J ends, which lost 6 bases and 1 base, there was a span of 12 bases. The CDR3 runs to 14 residues. From germline, CDR1 is MNHEY and CDR2 SVGAGI. The CDR3 DNA reads TGTGCCAGCAGCCCCCCCGCGGGGAACACTGAAGCTTTCTTT. Translating it yields CASSPPAGNTEAFF.

This clonotype was counted between two and nine times. The chain recombines TRBV28 with TRBJ2-7; the D gene is possibly TRBD1 (6 bases). Germline CDR1 is MDHEN and CDR2 is SYDVKM. V gave up 5 bases and J gave up 2 bases, with 10 bases separating them. The CDR3 extends over 13 amino acids. The CDR3 reads CASSPGQTYEQYV. The DNA for the CDR3 is TGTGCCAGCAGTCCGGGACAAACCTACGAGCAGTACGTC.